This T cell receptor (beta chain) originates from a study of cytotoxic CD8 clonotypes in ibrutinib-treated CLL. Whole-study context: Responses: roughly 24 partial, 2 complete; after median about 70 months, approximately 14 stayed remitted, about twelve progressed.

Notes on this clone: Its antigen remains unknown.

The intended depth for sequencing was 1 in 200,000 to 1 in 1 million T cells. Sequencing used immunoSEQ multiplex PCR; TCRdb keeps in-frame clones, though not all of them. This sample yields roughly 53,000 clones, of which 54% are seen a single time; approximately 24% belongs to the top ten. The study's findings and limits: An increase in clonality occurred at ibrutinib response, followed by a return toward baseline at progression. Sustained-remission and progressing patients were not sampled at matched times.

The receptor was derived from a human donor with chronic lymphocytic leukemia. The specimen was PBMCs, collected at disease progression, from a patient treated with ibrutinib.

The CDR3 bases are TGTGCCTGGAGTGTAATCCAGGCCGGGGAGCTGTTTTTT. Its translation: CAWSVIQAGELFF. The chain is built from TRBV30 and TRBJ2-2; no clear D gene. Germline CDR1 reads GTSNPN; CDR2 reads SVGIG (reference sequence). The CDR3 contains 13 residues. V shed 0 bases and J shed 6 bases, with 8 bases lying between them.